Detailed here is one T cell receptor beta chain. The antigen it recognizes is unknown. No quality values exist for individual bases; no much larger clone is one base distant. The sample's time point label, in plain terms: baseline pretreatment blood. In the paper's terms, the treatment or condition label means: 15 Gy SBRT to primary tumor, nephrectomy 4 weeks later. To follow tumor-enriched clonotypes, peripheral blood was collected serially from radiation-treated patients at baseline and again at 2 weeks and 4 weeks after SBRT. Renal cell carcinoma with clear cell pathology was present in all patients. The QIAamp DNA Blood Mini Kit (Qiagen) was used to prepare genomic DNA for TCR sequencing. The analyses included only samples that passed all quality control checks. From the cysteine up to the phenylalanine, the CDR3 has a length of 13 residues. CDR3 DNA only is kept here, 39 bases in frame from base 1. Sequences MDHEN (CDR1) and SYDVKM (CDR2) are obtained from the germline V gene. The V and J ends are trimmed by 1 base and 8 bases, leaving 11 bases between them.

TCR beta libraries were generated from genomic DNA with the immunoSEQ kit, following the manufacturer's recommendations. Library preparation used a first multiplex PCR with proprietary primers, then a second PCR adding unique barcodes, with bead cleanups after each round. A kit-provided positive control reaction and a negative control reaction were included in every sample batch. The final libraries underwent checking on an Agilent 4200 TapeStation D1000 ScreenTape, volumetric pooling, and quantification by qPCR. Sequencing ran on an Illumina NextSeq500 with a MidOutput 150-cycle cartridge, using 156 Read1 and 15 Index1 cycles with kit custom primers. The pooled library was loaded at 0.75 to 1 pM with a 20% PhiX control spike-in. The study's processing was this. Vendor-processed data were analyzed in R, and a clonotype was defined as all T cells sharing the same CDR3 nucleotide sequence. In the clone abundance analyses, frequencies in each sample were normalized to that sample's 10,000 most abundant clones. Public T cell clones, which averaged fewer than five per sample, were removed prior to analysis. An abundance difference of at least 32-fold between compartments was the criterion for calling clonotypes tumor-enriched or baseline blood-enriched. A beta-binomial differential abundance model was applied to find clonotypes that expanded or contracted between blood time points. The Baroni-Urbani and Buser coefficient was used to measure tumor-blood repertoire similarity, and groups were compared with two-tailed Wilcoxon tests in R. TCRdb's version of the immuneACCESS table is confined to in-frame rearrangements and falls short of the full clone set. An unresolved V gene accounts for under half of the shortfall where checked; the remainder is of unknown origin. The V and J calls and clone size were taken over from that table, and D and trimming were inferred from the DNA. The sample records 130,000 to 150,000 clones, about 88% of which are singletons. The top ten clones comprise over 3.5% of the sample.

These data belong to a study of radiation and T cells in renal cell carcinoma (dated by TCRdb to the early 2020s). Context from the whole study: The samples were obtained from a clinical trial, where primary renal cell carcinomas were treated with 15 Gy stereotactic body radiation therapy and then removed by nephrectomy 4 weeks afterward. Across all 55 or so samples, several million unique CDR3 nucleotide sequences encoding about 2.4 million unique CDR3 amino acid sequences were identified. A total of around 53 samples underwent TCR beta sequencing, made up of 25 or so tumors and around 27 peripheral blood samples. General findings and caveats noted by the study authors: Top tumor clonotypes rose in blood from baseline to 2 weeks post-radiation, then contracted by 4 weeks, suggesting transient expansion of tumor-resident clones. Because pretreatment tumor biopsies were not available, the baseline intratumoral presence of clonotypes could not be determined. Changes in the blood repertoire were not tracked past 4 weeks after treatment. Because the trial had a single-armed design, the trial could not examine how radiation dose or scheduling affected the TCR repertoire.

This material consisted of blood, taken from a patient whose treatment included radiotherapy and nephrectomy. The TCR originated in a woman in her sixties or seventies with renal cell carcinoma. The chain is made from TRBV28 and TRBJ1-2, with an unclear D gene assignment. The DNA sequence is TGTGCCAGCAGTTTATTATCCGGGGAAGGCTACACCTTC. It translates as CASSLLSGEGYTF.